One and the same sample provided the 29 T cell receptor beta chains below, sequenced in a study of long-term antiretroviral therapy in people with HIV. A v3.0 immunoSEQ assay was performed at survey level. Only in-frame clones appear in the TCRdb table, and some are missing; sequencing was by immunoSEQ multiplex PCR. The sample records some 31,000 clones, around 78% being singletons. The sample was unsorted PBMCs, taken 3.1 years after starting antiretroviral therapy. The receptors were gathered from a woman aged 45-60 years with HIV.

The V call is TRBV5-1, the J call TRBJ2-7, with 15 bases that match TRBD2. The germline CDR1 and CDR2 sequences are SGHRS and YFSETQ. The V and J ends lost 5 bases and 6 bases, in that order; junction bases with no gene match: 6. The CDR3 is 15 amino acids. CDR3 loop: CASRQGLAGGSEQYF. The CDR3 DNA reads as TGCGCCAGCAGACAAGGACTAGCGGGGGGGAGCGAGCAGTACTTC.

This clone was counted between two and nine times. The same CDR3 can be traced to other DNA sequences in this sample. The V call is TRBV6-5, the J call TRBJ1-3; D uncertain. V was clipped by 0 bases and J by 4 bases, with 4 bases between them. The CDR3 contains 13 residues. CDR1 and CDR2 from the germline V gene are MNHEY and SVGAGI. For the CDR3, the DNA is TGTGCCAGCAGTTACTCGAGAGGAAACACCATATATTTT. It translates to CASSYSRGNTIYF.

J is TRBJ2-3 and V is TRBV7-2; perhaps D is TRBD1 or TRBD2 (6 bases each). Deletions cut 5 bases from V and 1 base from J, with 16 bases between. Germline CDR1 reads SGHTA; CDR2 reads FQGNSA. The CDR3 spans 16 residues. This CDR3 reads CASSLEGRGRTDTQYF. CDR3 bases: TGTGCCAGCAGCCTAGAGGGACGGGGGCGCACAGATACGCAGTATTTT.

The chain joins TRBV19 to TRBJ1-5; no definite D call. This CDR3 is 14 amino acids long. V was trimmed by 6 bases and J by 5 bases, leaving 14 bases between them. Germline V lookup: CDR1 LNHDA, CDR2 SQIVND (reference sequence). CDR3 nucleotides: TGTGCCAGTAGAGGCACGGAACACCATCAGCCCCAGCATTTT. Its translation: CASRGTEHHQPQHF.

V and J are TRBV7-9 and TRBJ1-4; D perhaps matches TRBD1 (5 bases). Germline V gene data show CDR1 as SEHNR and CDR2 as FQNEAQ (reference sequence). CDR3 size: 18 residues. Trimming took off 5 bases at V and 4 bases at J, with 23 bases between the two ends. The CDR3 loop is CASSPGTDVRGVNEKLFF. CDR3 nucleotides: TGTGCCAGCAGCCCCGGGACCGACGTAAGGGGAGTTAATGAAAAACTGTTTTTT.

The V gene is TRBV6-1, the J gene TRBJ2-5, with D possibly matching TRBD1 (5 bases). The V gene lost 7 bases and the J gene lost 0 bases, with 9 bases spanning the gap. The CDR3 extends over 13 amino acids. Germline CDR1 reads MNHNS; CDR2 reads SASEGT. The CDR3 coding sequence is TGTGCCAGCATATCAGGGAACCAAGAGACCCAGTACTTC. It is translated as CASISGNQETQYF.

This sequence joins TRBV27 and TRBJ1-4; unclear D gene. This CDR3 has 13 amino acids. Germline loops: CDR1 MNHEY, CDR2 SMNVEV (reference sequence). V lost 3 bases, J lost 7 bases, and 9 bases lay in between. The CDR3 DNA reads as TGTGCCAGCAGTTTGAGAAATGGTGAAAAACTGTTTTTT. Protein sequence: CASSLRNGEKLFF.

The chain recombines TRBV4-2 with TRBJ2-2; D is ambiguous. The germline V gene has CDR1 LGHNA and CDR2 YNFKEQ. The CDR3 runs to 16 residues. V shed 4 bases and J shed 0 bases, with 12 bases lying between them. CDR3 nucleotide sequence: TGTGCCAGCAGCCTGAAGGGCGGCACGAACACCGGGGAGCTGTTTTTT. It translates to CASSLKGGTNTGELFF.

CDR3 bases: TGTGCCAGCAGTCCACAGACTGTCCAAGAGACCCAGTACTTC. Encoded protein: CASSPQTVQETQYF. The chain uses TRBV28 and TRBJ2-5; D unclear. There are 14 residues in the CDR3. Germline V CDR1 and CDR2: MDHEN, SYDVKM. V was pared by 5 bases and J by 1 base, with 11 bases between. Using reference TRBV28 and TRBJ2-5 for the parts outside the CDR3, the full variable domain is DVKVTQSSRYLVKRTGEKVFLECVQDMDHENMFWYRQDPGLGLRLIYFSYDVKMKEKGDIPEGYSVSREKKERFSLILESASTNQTSMYLCASSPQTVQETQYFGPGTRLLVL.

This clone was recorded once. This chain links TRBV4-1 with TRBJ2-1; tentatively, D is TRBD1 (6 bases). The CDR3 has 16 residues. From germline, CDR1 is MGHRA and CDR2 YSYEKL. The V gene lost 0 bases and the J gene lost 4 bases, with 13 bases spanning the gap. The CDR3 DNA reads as TGCGCCAGCAGCCAAGACGGACAGTCGAGGTACAATGAGCAGTTCTTC. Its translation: CASSQDGQSRYNEQFF.

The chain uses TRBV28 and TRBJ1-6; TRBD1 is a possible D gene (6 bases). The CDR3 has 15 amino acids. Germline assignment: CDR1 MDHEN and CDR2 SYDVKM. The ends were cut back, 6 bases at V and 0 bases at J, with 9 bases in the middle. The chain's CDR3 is CASRGQSSYNSPLHF. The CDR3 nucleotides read TGTGCCAGCAGAGGACAGAGCTCCTATAATTCACCCCTCCACTTT.

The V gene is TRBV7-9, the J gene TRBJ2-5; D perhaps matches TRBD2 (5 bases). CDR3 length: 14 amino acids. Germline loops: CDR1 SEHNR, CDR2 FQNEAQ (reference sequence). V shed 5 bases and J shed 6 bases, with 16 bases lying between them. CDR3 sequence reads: CASSPEGALKTQYF. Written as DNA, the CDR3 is TGTGCCAGCAGCCCCGAGGGCGCATTGAAGACCCAGTACTTC.

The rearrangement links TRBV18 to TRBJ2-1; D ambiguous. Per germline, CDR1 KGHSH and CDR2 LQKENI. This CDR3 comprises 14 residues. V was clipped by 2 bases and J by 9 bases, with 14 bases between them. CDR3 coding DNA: TGTGCCAGCTCACCATCGAGTGGCATAGGTGAGCAGTTCTTC. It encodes CASSPSSGIGEQFF.

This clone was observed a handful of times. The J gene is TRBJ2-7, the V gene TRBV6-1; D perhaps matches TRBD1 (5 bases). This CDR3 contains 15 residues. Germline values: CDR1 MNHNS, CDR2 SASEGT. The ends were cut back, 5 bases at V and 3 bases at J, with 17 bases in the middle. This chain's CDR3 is CASSTPGTQGYEQYF. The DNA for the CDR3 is TGTGCCAGCAGTACCCCGGGCACTCAGGGCTACGAGCAGTACTTC.

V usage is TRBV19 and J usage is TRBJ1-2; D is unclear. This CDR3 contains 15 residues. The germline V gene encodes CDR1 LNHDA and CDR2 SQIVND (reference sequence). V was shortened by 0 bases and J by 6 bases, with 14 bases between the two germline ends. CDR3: CASSIDHGRADGYTF. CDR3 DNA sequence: TGTGCCAGTAGTATAGATCACGGAAGGGCCGATGGCTACACCTTC. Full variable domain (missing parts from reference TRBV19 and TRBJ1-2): DGGITQSPKYLFRKEGQNVTLSCEQNLNHDAMYWYRQDPGQGLRLIYYSQIVNDFQKGDIAEGYSVSREKKESFPLTVTSAQKNPTAFYLCASSIDHGRADGYTFGSGTRLTVV.

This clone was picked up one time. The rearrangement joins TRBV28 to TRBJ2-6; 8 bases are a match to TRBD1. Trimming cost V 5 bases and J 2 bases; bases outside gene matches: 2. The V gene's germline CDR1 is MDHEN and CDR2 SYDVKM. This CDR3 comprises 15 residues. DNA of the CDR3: TGTGCCAGCAGTGACAGGGGAGCTGGGGCCAACGTCCTGACTTTC. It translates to CASSDRGAGANVLTF. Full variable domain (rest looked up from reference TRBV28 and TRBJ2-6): DVKVTQSSRYLVKRTGEKVFLECVQDMDHENMFWYRQDPGLGLRLIYFSYDVKMKEKGDIPEGYSVSREKKERFSLILESASTNQTSMYLCASSDRGAGANVLTFGAGSRLTVL.

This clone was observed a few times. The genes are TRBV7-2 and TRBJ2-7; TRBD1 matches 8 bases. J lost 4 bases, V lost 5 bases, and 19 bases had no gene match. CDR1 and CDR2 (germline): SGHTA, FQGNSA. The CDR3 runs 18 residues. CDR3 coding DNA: TGTGCCAGCAGCGCCCGGACAGGGATTGGTTTCGGCCGGTACGAGCAGTACGTC. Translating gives CASSARTGIGFGRYEQYV.

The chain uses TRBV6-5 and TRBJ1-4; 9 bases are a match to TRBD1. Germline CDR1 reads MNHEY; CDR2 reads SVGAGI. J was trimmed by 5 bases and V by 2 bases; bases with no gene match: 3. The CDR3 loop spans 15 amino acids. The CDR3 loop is CASSYGTGINEKLFF. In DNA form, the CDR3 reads TGTGCCAGCAGTTACGGGACAGGGATCAATGAAAAACTGTTTTTT.

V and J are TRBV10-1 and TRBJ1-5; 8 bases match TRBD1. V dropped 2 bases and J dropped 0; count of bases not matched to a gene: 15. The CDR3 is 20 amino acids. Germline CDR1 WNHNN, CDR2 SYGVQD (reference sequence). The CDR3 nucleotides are TGCGCCAGCAGTGAGGGGAATGACAGGGGATATACTCATAGCAATCAGCCCCAGCATTTT. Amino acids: CASSEGNDRGYTHSNQPQHF.

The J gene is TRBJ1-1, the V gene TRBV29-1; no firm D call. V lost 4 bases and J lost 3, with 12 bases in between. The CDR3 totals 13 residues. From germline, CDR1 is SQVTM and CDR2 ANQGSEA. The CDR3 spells CSVARQRDTEAFF. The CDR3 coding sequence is TGCAGCGTTGCGAGGCAGAGAGACACTGAAGCTTTCTTT.

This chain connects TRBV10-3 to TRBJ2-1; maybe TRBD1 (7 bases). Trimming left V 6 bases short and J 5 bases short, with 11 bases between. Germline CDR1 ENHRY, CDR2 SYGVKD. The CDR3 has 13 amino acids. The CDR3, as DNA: TGTGCCATCAGGGAGGGGGCGGACAATGAGCAGTTCTTC. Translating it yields CAIREGADNEQFF.

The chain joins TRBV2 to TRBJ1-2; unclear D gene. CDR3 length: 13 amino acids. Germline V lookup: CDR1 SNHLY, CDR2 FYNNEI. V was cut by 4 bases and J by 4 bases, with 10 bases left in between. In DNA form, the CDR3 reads TGTGCCAGCAGTGCTGGGCCTCCCTATGGCTACACCTTC. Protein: CASSAGPPYGYTF.

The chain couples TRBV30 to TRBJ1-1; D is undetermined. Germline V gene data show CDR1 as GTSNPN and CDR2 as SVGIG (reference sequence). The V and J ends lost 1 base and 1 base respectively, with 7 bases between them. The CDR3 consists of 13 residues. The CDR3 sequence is CAWSGLKNTEAFF. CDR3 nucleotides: TGTGCCTGGAGTGGACTGAAGAACACTGAAGCTTTCTTT.

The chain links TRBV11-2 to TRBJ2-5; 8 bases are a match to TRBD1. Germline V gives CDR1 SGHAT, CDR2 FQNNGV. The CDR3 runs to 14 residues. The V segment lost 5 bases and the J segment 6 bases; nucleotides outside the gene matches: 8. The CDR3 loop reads CASSRGQGLQTQYF. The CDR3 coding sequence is TGTGCCAGCAGCCGAGGACAGGGATTACAGACCCAGTACTTC.

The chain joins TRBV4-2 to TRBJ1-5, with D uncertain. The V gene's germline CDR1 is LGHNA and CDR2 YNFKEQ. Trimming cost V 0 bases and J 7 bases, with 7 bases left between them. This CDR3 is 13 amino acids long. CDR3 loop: CASSQDVGQPQHF. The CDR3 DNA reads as TGTGCCAGCAGCCAAGATGTGGGACAGCCCCAGCATTTT.

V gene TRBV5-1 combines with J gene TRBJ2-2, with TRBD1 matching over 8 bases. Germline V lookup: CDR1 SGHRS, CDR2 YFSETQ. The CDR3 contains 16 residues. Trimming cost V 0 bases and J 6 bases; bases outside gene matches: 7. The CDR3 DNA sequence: TGCGCCAGCAGCTTGGAGTGGACAGGGAAAGCCGGGGAGCTGTTTTTT. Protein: CASSLEWTGKAGELFF.

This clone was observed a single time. Here the CDR3 DNA reads TGCGCCAGCAGAGGGCACGTGAACACTGAAGCTTTCTTT. Its protein is CASRGHVNTEAFF. V gene TRBV23-1 combines with J gene TRBJ1-1; no clear D. TRBV23-1 is flagged as an ORF with uncertain function. With 6 bases removed from V and 0 bases from J, the gap between germline ends came to 8 bases. This CDR3 is built from 13 residues.

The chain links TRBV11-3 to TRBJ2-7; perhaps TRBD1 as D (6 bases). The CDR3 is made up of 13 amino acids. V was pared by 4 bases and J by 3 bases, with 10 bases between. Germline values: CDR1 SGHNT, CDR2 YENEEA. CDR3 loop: CASSSLQGYEQYF. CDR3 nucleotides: TGTGCCAGCAGCTCACTACAGGGCTACGAGCAGTACTTC.

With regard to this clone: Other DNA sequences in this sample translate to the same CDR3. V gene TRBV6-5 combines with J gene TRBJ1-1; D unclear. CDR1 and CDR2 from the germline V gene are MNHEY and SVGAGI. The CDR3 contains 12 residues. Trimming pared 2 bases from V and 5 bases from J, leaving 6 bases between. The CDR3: CASSYGGTEAFF. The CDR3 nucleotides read TGTGCCAGCAGTTACGGCGGGACTGAAGCTTTCTTT.